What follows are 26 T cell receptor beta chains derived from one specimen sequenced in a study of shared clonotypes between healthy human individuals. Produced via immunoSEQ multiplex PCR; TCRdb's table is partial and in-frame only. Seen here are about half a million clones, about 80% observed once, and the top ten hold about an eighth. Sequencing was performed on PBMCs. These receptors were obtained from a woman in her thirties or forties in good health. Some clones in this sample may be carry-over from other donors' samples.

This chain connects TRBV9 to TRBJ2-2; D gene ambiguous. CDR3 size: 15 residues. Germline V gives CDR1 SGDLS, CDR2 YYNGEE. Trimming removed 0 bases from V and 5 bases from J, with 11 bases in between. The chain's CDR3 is CASSVAITWTGELFF. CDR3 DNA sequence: TGTGCCAGCAGCGTAGCAATCACCTGGACCGGGGAGCTGTTTTTT.

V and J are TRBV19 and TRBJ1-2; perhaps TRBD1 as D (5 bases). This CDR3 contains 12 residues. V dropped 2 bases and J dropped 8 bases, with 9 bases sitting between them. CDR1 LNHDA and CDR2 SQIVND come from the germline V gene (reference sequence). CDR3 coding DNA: TGTGCCAGTAGTATAAGAGGGGTCGGCTACACCTTC. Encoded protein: CASSIRGVGYTF.

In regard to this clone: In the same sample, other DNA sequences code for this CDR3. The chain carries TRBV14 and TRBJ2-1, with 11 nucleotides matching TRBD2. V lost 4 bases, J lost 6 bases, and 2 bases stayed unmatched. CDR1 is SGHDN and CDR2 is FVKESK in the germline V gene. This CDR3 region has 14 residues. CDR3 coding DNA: TGTGCCAGCAGCCCCGGGACTAGCGGCAATGAGCAGTTCTTC. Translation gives CASSPGTSGNEQFF.

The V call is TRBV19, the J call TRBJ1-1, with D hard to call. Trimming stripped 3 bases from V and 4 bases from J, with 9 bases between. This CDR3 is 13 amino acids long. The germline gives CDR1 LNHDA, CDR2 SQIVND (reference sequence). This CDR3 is CASSMAAGTEAFF. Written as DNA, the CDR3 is TGTGCCAGTAGTATGGCGGCCGGCACTGAAGCTTTCTTT.

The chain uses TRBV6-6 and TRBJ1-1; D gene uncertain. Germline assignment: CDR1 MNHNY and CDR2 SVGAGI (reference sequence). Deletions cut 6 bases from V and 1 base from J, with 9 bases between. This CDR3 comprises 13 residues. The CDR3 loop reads CASRSSTNTEAFF. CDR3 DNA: TGTGCCAGCAGGAGCTCCACGAACACTGAAGCTTTCTTT.

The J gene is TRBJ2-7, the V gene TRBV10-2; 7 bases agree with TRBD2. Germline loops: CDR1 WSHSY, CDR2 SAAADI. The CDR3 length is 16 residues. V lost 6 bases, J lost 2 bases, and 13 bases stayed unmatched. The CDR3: CASSLNAGTTPYEQYF. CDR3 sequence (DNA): TGCGCCAGCAGCCTAAACGCCGGGACTACCCCCTACGAGCAGTACTTC.

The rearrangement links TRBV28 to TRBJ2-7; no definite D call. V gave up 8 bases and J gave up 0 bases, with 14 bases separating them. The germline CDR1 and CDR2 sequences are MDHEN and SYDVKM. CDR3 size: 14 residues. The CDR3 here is CASLGPSSSYEQYF. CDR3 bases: TGTGCCAGCCTAGGGCCTTCGAGCTCCTACGAGCAGTACTTC.

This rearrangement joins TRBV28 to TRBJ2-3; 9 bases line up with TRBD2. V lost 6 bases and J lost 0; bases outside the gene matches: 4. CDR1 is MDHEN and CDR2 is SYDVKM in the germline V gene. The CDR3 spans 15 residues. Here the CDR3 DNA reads TGTGCCAGCAGCTCCAGCGGGAGGAGCACAGATACGCAGTATTTT. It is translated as CASSSSGRSTDTQYF.

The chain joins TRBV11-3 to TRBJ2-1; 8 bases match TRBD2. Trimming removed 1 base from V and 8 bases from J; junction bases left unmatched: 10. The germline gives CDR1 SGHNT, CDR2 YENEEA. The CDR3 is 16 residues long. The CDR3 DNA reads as TGTGCCAGCAGCTTAGGGCGGGGGGCGCGGGAGGATGAGCAGTTCTTC. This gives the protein CASSLGRGAREDEQFF.

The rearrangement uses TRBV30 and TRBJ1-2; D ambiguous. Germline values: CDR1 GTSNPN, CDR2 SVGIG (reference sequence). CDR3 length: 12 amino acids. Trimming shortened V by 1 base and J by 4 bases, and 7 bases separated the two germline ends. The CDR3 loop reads CAWSAGLYGYTF. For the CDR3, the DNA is TGTGCCTGGAGTGCCGGACTCTATGGCTACACCTTC.

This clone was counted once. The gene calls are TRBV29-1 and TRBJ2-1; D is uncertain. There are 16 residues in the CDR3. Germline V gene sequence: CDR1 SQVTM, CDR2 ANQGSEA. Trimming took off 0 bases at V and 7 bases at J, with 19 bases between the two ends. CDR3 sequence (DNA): TGCAGCGTTGAAGATCCTAGACATGGAGCGATGAATGAGCAGTTCTTC. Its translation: CSVEDPRHGAMNEQFF.

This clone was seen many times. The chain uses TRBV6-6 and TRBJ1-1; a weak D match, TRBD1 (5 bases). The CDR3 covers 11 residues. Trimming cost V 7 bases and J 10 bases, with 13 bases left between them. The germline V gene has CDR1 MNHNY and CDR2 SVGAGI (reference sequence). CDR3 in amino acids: CASTAGGAAFF. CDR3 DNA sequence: TGTGCCAGCACCGCGGGAGGGGCAGCTTTCTTT.

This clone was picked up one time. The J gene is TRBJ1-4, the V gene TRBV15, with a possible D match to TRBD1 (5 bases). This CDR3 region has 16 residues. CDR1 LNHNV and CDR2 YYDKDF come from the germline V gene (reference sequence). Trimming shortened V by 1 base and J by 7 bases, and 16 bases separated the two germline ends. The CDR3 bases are TGTGCCACCAGCAGAGTGAACGGGGGTTTCGGTGAAAAACTGTTTTTT. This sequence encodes CATSRVNGGFGEKLFF.

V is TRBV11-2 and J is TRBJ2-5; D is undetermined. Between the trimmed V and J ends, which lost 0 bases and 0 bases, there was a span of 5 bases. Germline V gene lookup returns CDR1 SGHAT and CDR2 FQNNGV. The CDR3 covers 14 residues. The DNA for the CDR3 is TGTGCCAGCAGCTTAGAGGCTAACCAAGAGACCCAGTACTTC. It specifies CASSLEANQETQYF.

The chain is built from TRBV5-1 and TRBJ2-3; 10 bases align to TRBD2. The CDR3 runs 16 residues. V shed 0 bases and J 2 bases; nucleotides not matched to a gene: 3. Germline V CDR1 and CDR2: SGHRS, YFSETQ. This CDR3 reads CASSLVLAGDTDTQYF. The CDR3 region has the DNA TGCGCCAGCAGCTTGGTTCTAGCGGGAGACACAGATACGCAGTATTTT. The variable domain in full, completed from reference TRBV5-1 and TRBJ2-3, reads KAGVTQTPRYLIKTRGQQVTLSCSPISGHRSVSWYQQTPGQGLQFLFEYFSETQRNKGNFPGRFSGRQFSNSRSEMNVSTLELGDSALYLCASSLVLAGDTDTQYFGPGTRLTVL.

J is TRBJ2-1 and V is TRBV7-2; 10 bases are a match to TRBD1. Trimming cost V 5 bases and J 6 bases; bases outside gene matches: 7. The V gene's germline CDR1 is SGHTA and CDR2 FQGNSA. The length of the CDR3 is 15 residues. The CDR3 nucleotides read TGTGCCAGCAGCAATACCGGGACAGGGGTCAATGAGCAGTTCTTC. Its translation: CASSNTGTGVNEQFF.

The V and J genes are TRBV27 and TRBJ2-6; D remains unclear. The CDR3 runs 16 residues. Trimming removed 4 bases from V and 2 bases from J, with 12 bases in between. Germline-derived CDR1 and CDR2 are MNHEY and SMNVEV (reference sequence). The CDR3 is CASSSSRVAGANVLTF. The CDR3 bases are TGTGCCAGCAGTTCGTCAAGGGTTGCTGGGGCCAACGTCCTGACTTTC. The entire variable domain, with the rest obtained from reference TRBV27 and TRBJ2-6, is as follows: EAQVTQNPRYLITVTGKKLTVTCSQNMNHEYMSWYRQDPGLGLRQIYYSMNVEVTDKGDVPEGYKVSRKEKRNFPLILESPSPNQTSLYFCASSSSRVAGANVLTFGAGSRLTVL.

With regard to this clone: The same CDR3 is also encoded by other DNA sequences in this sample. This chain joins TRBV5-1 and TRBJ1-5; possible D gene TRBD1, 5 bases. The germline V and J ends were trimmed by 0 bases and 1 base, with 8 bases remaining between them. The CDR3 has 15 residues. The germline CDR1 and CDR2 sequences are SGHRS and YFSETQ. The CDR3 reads CASSLGQGSNQPQHF. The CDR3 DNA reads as TGCGCCAGCAGCTTGGGGCAGGGAAGCAATCAGCCCCAGCATTTT.

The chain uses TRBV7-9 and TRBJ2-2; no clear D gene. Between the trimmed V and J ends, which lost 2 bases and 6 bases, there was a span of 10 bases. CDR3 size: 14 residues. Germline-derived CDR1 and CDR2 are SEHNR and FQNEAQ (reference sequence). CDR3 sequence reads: CASSLLGSAGELFF. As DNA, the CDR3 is TGTGCCAGCAGCTTACTGGGGTCGGCCGGGGAGCTGTTTTTT.

The CDR3 reads CASRADTQYF. The CDR3, as DNA: TGTGCCAGCAGGGCAGATACGCAGTATTTT. The chain employs TRBV2 and TRBJ2-3; D remains ambiguous. The CDR3 consists of 10 residues. The germline CDR1 and CDR2 sequences are SNHLY and FYNNEI. V was clipped by 6 bases and J by 4 bases, with 2 bases between them.

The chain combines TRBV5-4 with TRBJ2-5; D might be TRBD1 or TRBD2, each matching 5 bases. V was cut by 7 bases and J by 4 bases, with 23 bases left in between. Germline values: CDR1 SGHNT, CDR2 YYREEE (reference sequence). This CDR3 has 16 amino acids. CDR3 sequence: CASYDLGTRSRETQYF. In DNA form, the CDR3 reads TGTGCCAGCTACGACCTAGGGACCAGGAGTCGAGAGACCCAGTACTTC.

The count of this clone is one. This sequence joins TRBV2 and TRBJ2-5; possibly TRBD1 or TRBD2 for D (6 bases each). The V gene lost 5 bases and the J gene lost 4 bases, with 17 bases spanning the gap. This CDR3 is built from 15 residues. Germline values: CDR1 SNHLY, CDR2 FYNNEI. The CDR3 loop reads CASSTLGGFGETQYF. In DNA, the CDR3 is TGTGCCAGCAGTACCCTAGGGGGGTTCGGAGAGACCCAGTACTTC.

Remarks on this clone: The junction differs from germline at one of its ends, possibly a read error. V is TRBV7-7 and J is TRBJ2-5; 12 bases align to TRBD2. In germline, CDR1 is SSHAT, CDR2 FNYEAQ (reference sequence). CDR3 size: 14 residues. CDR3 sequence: CASSSSGREETQYF. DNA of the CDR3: TGTGCTAGCAGCTCTAGCGGGAGGGAGGAGACCCAGTACTTC. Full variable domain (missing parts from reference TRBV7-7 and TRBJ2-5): GAGVSQSPRYKVTKRGQDVTLRCDPISSHATLYWYQQALGQGPEFLTYFNYEAQPDKSGLPSDRFSAERPEGSISTLTIQRTEQRDSAMYRCASSSSGREETQYFGPGTRLLVL.

The CDR3 coding sequence is TGTGCCAGTAGTACTCCCCCAGACAGCGCCCGTCCTAGCACAGATACGCAGTATTTT. Its translation: CASSTPPDSARPSTDTQYF. The gene calls are TRBV19 and TRBJ2-3, with D possibly being TRBD1 (5 bases). Per the germline V gene, CDR1 is LNHDA and CDR2 is SQIVND (reference sequence). V was clipped by 4 bases and J by 0 bases, with 23 bases between them. The CDR3 extends over 19 amino acids. Full variable domain (remainder filled in from reference TRBV19 and TRBJ2-3): DGGITQSPKYLFRKEGQNVTLSCEQNLNHDAMYWYRQDPGQGLRLIYYSQIVNDFQKGDIAEGYSVSREKKESFPLTVTSAQKNPTAFYLCASSTPPDSARPSTDTQYFGPGTRLTVL.

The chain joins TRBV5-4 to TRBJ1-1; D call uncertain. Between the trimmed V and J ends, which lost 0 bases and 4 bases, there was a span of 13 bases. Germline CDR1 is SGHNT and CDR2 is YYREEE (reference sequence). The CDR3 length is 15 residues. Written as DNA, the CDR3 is TGTGCCAGCAGCTTGGGTGGGCAGTCTATCACTGAAGCTTTCTTT. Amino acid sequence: CASSLGGQSITEAFF.

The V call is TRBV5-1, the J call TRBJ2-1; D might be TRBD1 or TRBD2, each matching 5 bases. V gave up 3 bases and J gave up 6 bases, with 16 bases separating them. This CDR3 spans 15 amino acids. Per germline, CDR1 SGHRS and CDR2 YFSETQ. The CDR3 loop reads CASSSRQGVGNEQFF. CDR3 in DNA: TGCGCCAGCAGCTCACGTCAGGGAGTCGGCAATGAGCAGTTCTTC.